The TCR beta chain under discussion was sequenced for a study of T cell responses to AZD1222 COVID-19 vaccine. Overall study results and limits: Along spike, vaccine-associated CD4 TCRs were found throughout, with dominance at 160-218 and 743-854.

As concerns this clone: Antigen: not known.

Germline V gives CDR1 MDHEN, CDR2 SYDVKM. The length of the CDR3 is 12 residues. The V and J ends lost 10 bases and 2 bases respectively, with 12 bases between them. TCRdb's table, derived via immunoSEQ multiplex PCR, lists solely in-frame clones and lacks some. In the table there are about 110,000 clones, roughly 86% of which are singletons. This specimen consisted of peripheral blood, obtained on day 0 of MenACWY control vaccination. The sequence derives from an adult in good health. This chain uses TRBV28 with TRBJ2-7; no clear D gene. This chain's CDR3 is CATDDGTYEQYF. In nucleotides, the CDR3 is TGTGCCACAGACGACGGTACCTACGAGCAGTACTTC. Together with reference TRBV28 and TRBJ2-7, the CDR3 gives the full variable domain: DVKVTQSSRYLVKRTGEKVFLECVQDMDHENMFWYRQDPGLGLRLIYFSYDVKMKEKGDIPEGYSVSREKKERFSLILESASTNQTSMYLCATDDGTYEQYFGPGTRLTVT.